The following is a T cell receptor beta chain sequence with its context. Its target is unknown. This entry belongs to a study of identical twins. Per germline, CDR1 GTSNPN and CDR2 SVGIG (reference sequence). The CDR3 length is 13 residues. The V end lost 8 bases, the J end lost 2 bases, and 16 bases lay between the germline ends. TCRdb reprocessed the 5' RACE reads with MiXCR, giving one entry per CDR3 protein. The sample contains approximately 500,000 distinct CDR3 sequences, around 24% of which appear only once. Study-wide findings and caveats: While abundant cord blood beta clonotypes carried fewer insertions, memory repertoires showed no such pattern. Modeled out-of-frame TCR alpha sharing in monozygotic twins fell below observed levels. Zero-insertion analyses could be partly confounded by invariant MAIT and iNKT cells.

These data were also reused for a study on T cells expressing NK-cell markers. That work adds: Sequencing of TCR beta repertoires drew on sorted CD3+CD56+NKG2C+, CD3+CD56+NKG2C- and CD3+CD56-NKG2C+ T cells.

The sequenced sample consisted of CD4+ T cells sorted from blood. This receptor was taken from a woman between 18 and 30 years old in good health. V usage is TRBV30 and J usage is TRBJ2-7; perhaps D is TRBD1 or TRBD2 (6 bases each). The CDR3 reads CAGGGTQAYEQYF. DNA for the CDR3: TGTGCCGGGGGCGGGACTCAGGCCTACGAGCAGTACTTC.